This T cell receptor beta chain was captured by sequencing in a study of cytomegalovirus exposure and HLA in healthy donors. Overall study results and limits: Many donors carried some public TCRs, although rarity characterized most TCR sequences. Among TCR beta chains, those listed as cytomegalovirus-associated numbered around 160. The tendency of first-cohort TCR clusters to co-occur in the 120 validation repertoires was identified by a subsequent analysis.

Among the approximately 130 subjects of the validation cohort, separate from the 666-subject first cohort, were the donors. On this clone: Its antigen is not identified.

With 6 bases removed from V and 3 bases from J, the gap between germline ends came to 9 bases. Germline V gene lookup returns CDR1 WNHNN and CDR2 SYGVQD (reference sequence). This CDR3 is built from 13 residues. Generated by immunoSEQ multiplex PCR, the TCRdb table keeps only in-frame clones and is missing some. The table includes around 60,000 clones, about 96% detected once. The sample comprised PBMCs. The chain combines TRBV10-1 with TRBJ2-1; possibly TRBD2 for D (5 bases). This sequence originates from a woman under 30 in good health and CMV-seronegative. The CDR3 region is CASSRGLYNEQFF. The CDR3 DNA sequence: TGCGCCAGCAGCAGAGGACTCTACAATGAGCAGTTCTTC.